The following is a T cell receptor beta chain sequence with its context. The data derive from a study of T-cell memory formation after mild COVID-19. Trimming removed 6 bases at V and 6 bases at J, with 14 bases between. This CDR3 region has 13 residues. Germline V gene lookup returns CDR1 SEHNR and CDR2 FQNEAQ (reference sequence). TCRdb ran MiXCR on the 5' RACE reads and lists one entry per CDR3 protein. The table lists 300,000 to 350,000 distinct CDR3 sequences, roughly a fifth of them singletons. The TCR comes from a man younger than 30 who had mild COVID-19 (a few samples of this study predate the infection). Cell type and time point are not known. The sequenced material came from PBMCs or a T cell subset sorted from them (not recorded which). This rearrangement joins TRBV7-9 to TRBJ1-1; D may be TRBD1 (5 bases). The CDR3 DNA reads TGTGCCAGCAGGCTAGGGTGGGGGGCTGAAGCTTTCTTT. It yields the protein CASRLGWGAEAFF.